The clone carrying this TCR beta chain appeared a few times. Those who participated ranged in age from about 18 to 95 years and resided in 20 to 30 US areas. Participants had their cohort set by participant-reported clinical history. Two negative PCRs, clearance, or symptom resolution were required of recovered Cohort 3 donors. The record originates from a study of blood T cell repertoires in COVID-19. Germline V CDR1 and CDR2: SGHRS, YFSETQ. With 3 bases removed from V and 8 bases from J, the gap between germline ends came to 24 bases. The CDR3 is 18 residues long. Method: immunoSEQ multiplex PCR; TCRdb's copy keeps in-frame clones and lacks some. The sample records 150,000 to 200,000 clones, around 82% being singletons.

Specimen: PBMCs or T cells enriched from blood (not recorded which). The sequence was obtained from a middle-aged man who had recovered from COVID-19. The V and J genes are TRBV5-1 and TRBJ1-6; D gene ambiguous. The CDR3 protein is CASSSIPLSAPADSPLHF. The CDR3 nucleotides read TGCGCCAGCAGCTCAATACCCCTTAGTGCACCGGCGGATTCACCCCTCCACTTT.